This record looks at one TCR beta chain sequence and its context. The target antigen is unknown. The time point: newly diagnosed GD, antithyroid drugs for less than 3 months. PBMC RNA served as the TCR library source. American Thyroid Association guidelines defined how Graves' disease was diagnosed. The CDR3 has 14 amino acids. V was pared by 6 bases and J by 10 bases, with 7 bases of the junction left unmatched. Germline lookup yields CDR1 SNHLY and CDR2 FYNNEI. Arm-PCR of CDR3 regions with iRepertoire HTBI primers generated TCR beta libraries. TCRdb called the multiplex PCR reads again in MiXCR, with one record for every CDR3 protein. Found here are approximately 400,000 distinct CDR3 sequences, around 16% of them singletons; the top ten hold approximately 21%. This record belongs to a study of regulatory T cells in long-lasting Graves disease. Overall study results and limits: Fewer public clonotypes were shared by new patients (966) than by persistent patients (about 2,500).

The sequence was collected from a female donor with Graves disease. The sequences come from peripheral blood mononuclear cells (PBMCs), collected at new diagnosis, from a patient treated with antithyroid drugs. The genes are TRBV2 and TRBJ2-1; 12 nucleotides align to TRBD2. CDR3 nucleotide sequence: TGTGCCAGCAGACCTAGCGGGGGGGACGGGGAGCAGTTCTTC. It encodes CASRPSGGDGEQFF.